This passage covers 30 T cell receptor beta chains from one sample sequenced in a study of T-cell memory formation after mild COVID-19. A single record per CDR3 protein comes from TCRdb applying MiXCR to the 5' RACE reads. This table holds approximately 400,000 distinct CDR3 sequences, about a sixth found once. Sequencing was performed on PBMCs or a T cell subset sorted from them (not recorded which). These receptors came from a man between 18 and 29 years old who had mild COVID-19 (a few samples of this study predate the infection). Cell type and time point are not known.

This clonotype was detected only a few times. The J gene is TRBJ1-6, the V gene TRBV20-1; the match to TRBD1 covers 10 bases. V lost 4 bases to trimming and J lost 10 bases; unmatched junction nucleotides: 13. Germline V gives CDR1 DFQATT, CDR2 SNEGSKA (reference sequence). This CDR3 has 16 residues. CDR3 sequence: CSATPSGQGMGSPLHF. Here the CDR3 DNA reads TGCAGTGCTACCCCGTCGGGACAGGGGATGGGGTCACCCCTCCACTTT.

The rearrangement joins TRBV4-3 to TRBJ1-2; perhaps TRBD1 as D (5 bases). The CDR3 loop spans 16 amino acids. The germline CDR1 and CDR2 sequences are LGHNA and YSLEER. The V and J ends lost 1 base and 6 bases respectively, with 18 bases between them. CDR3 nucleotide sequence: TGCGCCAGCAGCCAAGCAATCTACCAGGGTAGTGATGGCTACACCTTC. Encoded protein: CASSQAIYQGSDGYTF.

This clonotype came up a few times. The rearrangement links TRBV7-9 to TRBJ2-3; D is unclear. Trimming took off 3 bases at V and 2 bases at J, with 9 bases between the two ends. The CDR3 consists of 14 residues. The germline CDR1 and CDR2 sequences are SEHNR and FQNEAQ (reference sequence). CDR3: CASSLIQITDTQYF. The CDR3 DNA reads as TGTGCCAGCAGCTTGATACAGATCACAGATACGCAGTATTTT.

This clonotype was recorded a few times. The chain has TRBV11-3 and TRBJ2-1; 9 nucleotides agree with TRBD1. Trimming removed 0 bases from V and 12 bases from J; junction bases left unmatched: 6. Germline values: CDR1 SGHNT, CDR2 YENEEA. CDR3 size: 14 residues. CDR3 protein: CASSLDGGQGVQFF. CDR3 bases: TGTGCCAGCAGCTTAGATGGGGGACAGGGTGTGCAGTTCTTC.

This chain joins TRBV2 and TRBJ2-1; 7 bases fit TRBD1. Trimming cost V 10 bases and J 5 bases; bases outside gene matches: 8. Germline CDR1 and CDR2: SNHLY and FYNNEI. CDR3 length: 13 amino acids. CDR3 region: CANDRAPNNEQFF. The CDR3 coding sequence is TGTGCCAACGACAGGGCTCCCAACAATGAGCAGTTCTTC.

This clonotype was observed a few times. The rearrangement uses TRBV4-1 and TRBJ2-5, with D perhaps given as TRBD1 or TRBD2 (5 bases each). CDR3 length: 15 residues. Germline V gives CDR1 MGHRA, CDR2 YSYEKL. V was clipped by 6 bases and J by 1 base, with 15 bases between them. CDR3 protein: CASRGVSDVQETQYF. CDR3 coding DNA: TGCGCCAGCAGGGGGGTGAGTGACGTCCAAGAGACCCAGTACTTC.

This clonotype was found a few times. This sequence joins TRBV4-1 and TRBJ2-7; TRBD1 matches 11 bases. CDR3 length equals 15 residues. The germline CDR1 and CDR2 sequences are MGHRA and YSYEKL. V lost 4 bases and J lost 7; bases outside the gene matches: 9. CDR3 DNA sequence: TGCGCCAGCAGCCCCCGACGGACAGGGGGCCCGGAGCAGTACTTC. It codes for CASSPRRTGGPEQYF.

V and J are TRBV7-2 and TRBJ2-7; 7 bases match TRBD1. The CDR3 is 15 residues long. After removal of 5 bases from V and 0 bases from J, the junction contained 7 bases not matched to a gene. Looked up from germline, CDR1 is SGHTA and CDR2 is FQGNSA. For the CDR3, the DNA is TGTGCCAGCAGCCCCGACAGGGTTCGCTCCTACGAGCAGTACGTC. Protein product: CASSPDRVRSYEQYV.

The genes are TRBV12-3 or TRBV12-4 and TRBJ1-5; D is unresolved. Trimming removed 3 bases at V and 3 bases at J, with 9 bases between. This CDR3 spans 14 amino acids. CDR3 sequence (DNA): TGTGCCAGCAGTTTTCGGAGTTACAATCAGCCCCAGCATTTT. It specifies CASSFRSYNQPQHF.

This clonotype has ten or more counts. The chain links TRBV12-3 or TRBV12-4 to TRBJ2-7, with 8 bases aligning to TRBD2. This CDR3 contains 15 residues. V dropped 6 bases and J dropped 1; count of bases not matched to a gene: 8. CDR3 nucleotide sequence: TGTGCCAGCAGCCCCTCGCGGGGGGTGTCCTACGAGCAGTACTTC. This gives the protein CASSPSRGVSYEQYF.

This chain uses TRBV7-3 with TRBJ2-1, with D perhaps TRBD1 or TRBD2 (6 bases each). Trimming left V 5 bases short and J 7 bases short, with 15 bases between. CDR1 is SGHTA and CDR2 is FQGTGA in the germline V gene. The CDR3 covers 14 residues. CDR3 loop: CASSPGGPGNEQFF. The CDR3 DNA reads TGTGCCAGCAGCCCCGGGGGCCCCGGGAATGAGCAGTTCTTC.

There are a few counts of this clonotype. The chain links TRBV7-2 to TRBJ2-3; D remains unclear. CDR3 length: 13 residues. Trimming stripped 5 bases from V and 4 bases from J, with 10 bases between. Germline CDR1 SGHTA, CDR2 FQGNSA. The CDR3 is CASSLTLADTQYF. In nucleotides, the CDR3 is TGTGCCAGCAGCCTCACACTTGCAGATACGCAGTATTTT.

This clonotype has more than one count but fewer than ten. The chain joins TRBV5-1 to TRBJ2-7, with 8 positions matching TRBD2. Germline V lookup: CDR1 SGHRS, CDR2 YFSETQ. The length of the CDR3 is 16 residues. V was pared by 0 bases and J by 0 bases, with 5 bases of the junction left unmatched. CDR3 loop: CASSLGSGGSSYEQYF. The CDR3 DNA sequence: TGCGCCAGCAGCTTGGGCTCGGGAGGGAGCTCCTACGAGCAGTACTTC.

This clonotype was observed a handful of times. CDR3 nucleotide sequence: TGTGCCAGCAGTTTAGCAGCCCTGTTCTATGGCTACACCTTC. Translation gives CASSLAALFYGYTF. The chain links TRBV28 to TRBJ1-2; the D is unclear. This CDR3 spans 14 amino acids. Germline V CDR1 and CDR2: MDHEN, SYDVKM. V gave up 2 bases and J gave up 4 bases, with 11 bases separating them.

This chain joins TRBV7-3 and TRBJ2-1, with TRBD2 as a possible D gene (5 bases). Trimming stripped 1 base from V and 8 bases from J, with 9 bases between. Germline CDR1 and CDR2: SGHTA and FQGTGA. This CDR3 comprises 13 residues. The CDR3: CASSLNPGDEQFF. The CDR3 DNA is TGTGCCAGCAGCTTAAACCCCGGGGATGAGCAGTTCTTC.

The V call is TRBV20-1, the J call TRBJ2-5; D gene ambiguous. V was clipped by 2 bases and J by 5 bases, with 6 bases between them. CDR1 and CDR2 from the germline V gene are DFQATT and SNEGSKA (reference sequence). The CDR3 has 11 residues. The CDR3 spells CSARPVETQYF. CDR3 nucleotide sequence: TGCAGTGCTAGACCTGTTGAGACCCAGTACTTC.

The chain links TRBV4-1 to TRBJ2-1, with D possibly TRBD2 on 6 matching bases. This CDR3 contains 15 residues. The ends were cut back, 1 base at V and 1 base at J, with 8 bases in the middle. Germline lookup yields CDR1 MGHRA and CDR2 YSYEKL. Here the CDR3 DNA reads TGCGCCAGCAGCCAAGTAAGCGGGTCCTACAATGAGCAGTTCTTC. Translation: CASSQVSGSYNEQFF.

The chain recombines TRBV10-3 with TRBJ2-3, with 7 bases identical to TRBD2. From germline, CDR1 is ENHRY and CDR2 SYGVKD. This CDR3 spans 12 amino acids. The V segment lost 6 bases and the J segment 9 bases; nucleotides outside the gene matches: 6. The CDR3 region has the DNA TGTGCCATCAGGGGGGGGAGGGAGACGCAGTATTTT. Amino acids: CAIRGGRETQYF.

The genes are TRBV10-2 and TRBJ2-3; the match to TRBD2 covers 10 bases. This CDR3 has 15 residues. V shed 2 bases, J shed 4 bases, and the junction held 3 bases outside the gene matches. From germline, CDR1 is WSHSY and CDR2 SAAADI. The CDR3 DNA reads as TGCGCCAGCAGTGAGACTAGCGGGGTAGCAGATACGCAGTATTTT. It is translated as CASSETSGVADTQYF.

The sample holds one count of this clonotype. CDR3: CASRPQAGGYTEAFF. The DNA of the CDR3 is TGTGCCAGCAGACCCCAAGCTGGGGGGTACACTGAAGCTTTCTTT. The gene calls are TRBV7-2 and TRBJ1-1; D possibly corresponds to TRBD1 (5 bases). The germline V and J ends were trimmed by 6 bases and 3 bases, with 17 bases remaining between them. The CDR3 totals 15 residues. The germline V gene has CDR1 SGHTA and CDR2 FQGNSA.

This clonotype has a handful of counts. This chain connects TRBV29-1 to TRBJ1-3; D not resolved. The V end was cut by 1 base, the J end by 0 bases, with 4 bases between. The V gene's germline CDR1 is SQVTM and CDR2 ANQGSEA. The CDR3 is 13 residues long. The CDR3 DNA reads as TGCAGCGTTGAAGCCCCCTCTGGAAACACCATATATTTT. Protein: CSVEAPSGNTIYF.

This clonotype was picked up one time. J is TRBJ1-1 and V is TRBV5-1; no reliable D call. Germline CDR1 reads SGHRS; CDR2 reads YFSETQ. The CDR3 spans 15 residues. Trimming stripped 6 bases from V and 1 base from J, with 16 bases between. As DNA, the CDR3 is TGCGCCAGCACATCCCCCCGGGCGGCGAACACTGAAGCTTTCTTT. Its translation: CASTSPRAANTEAFF.

This clonotype was seen only a few times. J is TRBJ2-7 and V is TRBV9, with 8 bases that match TRBD2. The CDR3 has 14 residues. V gave up 4 bases and J gave up 2 bases; unmatched junction bases: 5. CDR1 and CDR2 (germline): SGDLS, YYNGEE. CDR3 sequence (DNA): TGTGCCAGCAGCACCGGGGGGGTTGCCTACGAGCAGTACTTC. As protein: CASSTGGVAYEQYF. Full variable domain (outside the CDR3, taken from reference TRBV9 and TRBJ2-7): DSGVTQTPKHLITATGQRVTLRCSPRSGDLSVYWYQQSLDQGLQFLIQYYNGEERAKGNILERFSAQQFPDLHSELNLSSLELGDSALYFCASSTGGVAYEQYFGPGTRLTVT.

This sequence joins TRBV7-2 and TRBJ2-3, with 9 nucleotides matching TRBD2. With V trimmed by 3 bases and J by 0 bases, 10 bases remained unmatched. Germline CDR1 reads SGHTA; CDR2 reads FQGNSA. The length of the CDR3 is 18 residues. The CDR3 nucleotides read TGTGCCAGCAGCTTTCGTCTAGCGGGGCCTCTCAGCACAGATACGCAGTATTTT. Encoded protein: CASSFRLAGPLSTDTQYF.

In this sample, this clonotype turned up a few times. The chain links TRBV5-1 to TRBJ2-3, with TRBD2 identical over 9 bases. The trim removed 4 bases at V and 1 base at J, leaving 13 bases unmatched. The CDR3 spans 18 residues. Germline assignment: CDR1 SGHRS and CDR2 YFSETQ. The CDR3 region has the DNA TGCGCCAGCAGCCCGGCCCCGGGACTAGCACCTGGCACAGATACGCAGTATTTT. Its translation: CASSPAPGLAPGTDTQYF.

The genes are TRBV20-1 and TRBJ2-3; D gene uncertain. Trimming stripped 2 bases from V and 1 base from J, with 10 bases between. The CDR3 totals 14 residues. Germline V gene sequence: CDR1 DFQATT, CDR2 SNEGSKA (reference sequence). The CDR3 reads CSARRGFGTDTQYF. The CDR3 coding sequence is TGCAGTGCTAGACGAGGATTCGGCACAGATACGCAGTATTTT.

This clonotype was seen a handful of times. Germline is not matched at one junction end, which may reflect a read error. The V gene is TRBV20-1, the J gene TRBJ2-1, with 10 bases aligning to TRBD2. From germline, CDR1 is DFQATT and CDR2 SNEGSKA (reference sequence). There are 14 residues in the CDR3. The CDR3 DNA is TGCAGTGCCCTGATAGCGGGGGGCAACAAAGAGCAGTTCTTC. Translation: CSALIAGGNKEQFF.

The V call is TRBV5-4, the J call TRBJ2-7, with no clear D. Trimming shortened V by 0 bases and J by 6 bases, and 10 bases separated the two germline ends. The CDR3 has 13 residues. Germline-derived CDR1 and CDR2 are SGHNT and YYREEE (reference sequence). The CDR3: CASSLVPLSEQYV. The CDR3 DNA follows: TGTGCCAGCAGCTTGGTTCCGTTATCCGAGCAGTACGTC.

This clonotype was counted between two and nine times. This chain connects TRBV20-1 to TRBJ2-7; 8 bases match TRBD2. The CDR3 spans 16 residues. Germline CDR1 DFQATT, CDR2 SNEGSKA (reference sequence). V trimming: 0 bases; J trimming: 0 bases; junction bases outside the gene matches: 7. The CDR3 protein is CSARDLSRGASYEQYF. The DNA of the CDR3 is TGCAGTGCTAGAGACCTTTCGCGGGGGGCCTCCTACGAGCAGTACTTC.

The V gene is TRBV12-5, the J gene TRBJ2-1, with D unresolved. The germline V and J ends were trimmed by 1 base and 7 bases, with 5 bases remaining between them. Germline CDR1 and CDR2: LGHNT and FRNRAP. CDR3 length equals 12 residues. CDR3 in amino acids: CASGLGTNEQFF. CDR3 sequence (DNA): TGTGCTAGTGGTTTGGGCACTAATGAGCAGTTCTTC.